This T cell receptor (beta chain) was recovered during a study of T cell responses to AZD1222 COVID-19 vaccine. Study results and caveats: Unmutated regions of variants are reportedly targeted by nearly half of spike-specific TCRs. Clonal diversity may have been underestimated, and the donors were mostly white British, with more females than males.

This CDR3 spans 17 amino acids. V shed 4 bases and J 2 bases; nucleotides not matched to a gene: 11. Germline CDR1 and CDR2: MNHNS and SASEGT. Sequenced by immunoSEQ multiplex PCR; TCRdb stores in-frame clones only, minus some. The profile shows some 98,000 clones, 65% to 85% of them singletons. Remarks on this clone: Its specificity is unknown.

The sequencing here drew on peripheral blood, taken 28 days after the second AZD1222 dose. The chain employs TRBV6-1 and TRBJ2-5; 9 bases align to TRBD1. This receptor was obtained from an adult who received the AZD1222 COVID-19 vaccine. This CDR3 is CASSGPLRTGAQETQYF. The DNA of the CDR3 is TGTGCCAGCAGTGGACCGTTACGGACAGGGGCACAAGAGACCCAGTACTTC.